Following are 12 T cell receptor beta chains from one sample sequenced in a study of shared clonotypes between healthy human individuals. Only in-frame clones appear in the TCRdb table, and some are missing; sequencing was by immunoSEQ multiplex PCR. The sample records 1 million to 1.2 million clones, 70% to 85% being singletons. The sequenced sample consisted of memory CD4+ T cells from PBMCs. Noted subset: CD45RA-negative fraction. These receptors all come from a man younger than 35 in good health. Some clones in this sample may be carry-over from other donors' samples.

This clone was seen a handful of times. The chain carries TRBV30 and TRBJ1-6; no firm D call. The germline V gene has CDR1 GTSNPN and CDR2 SVGIG (reference sequence). The CDR3 has 12 amino acids. Trimming pared 2 bases from V and 7 bases from J, leaving 6 bases between. CDR3 DNA: TGTGCCTGGAGTTACGGGAATTCACCCCTCCACTTT. Its protein product is CAWSYGNSPLHF.

The chain is built from TRBV5-5 and TRBJ1-3; D is perhaps TRBD1 (5 bases). Germline V CDR1 and CDR2: SGHKS, YYEKEE (reference sequence). CDR3 size: 16 residues. V was trimmed by 5 bases and J by 8 bases, leaving 23 bases between them. CDR3 protein: CASSHPTANLGDTIYF. CDR3 bases: TGTGCCAGCAGTCACCCGACAGCTAACTTGGGAGACACCATATATTTT.

The gene calls are TRBV19 and TRBJ1-1, with TRBD1 matching 8 bases. The CDR3 consists of 14 residues. J lost 3 bases, V lost 5 bases, and 5 bases had no gene match. Germline V gives CDR1 LNHDA, CDR2 SQIVND (reference sequence). CDR3 sequence: CASSETGDYTEAFF. The CDR3 DNA sequence: TGTGCCAGTAGTGAGACAGGGGACTACACTGAAGCTTTCTTT.

The chain couples TRBV7-2 to TRBJ2-7; D uncertain. The CDR3 totals 17 residues. V lost 1 base to trimming and J lost 1 base, with 17 bases between them. The germline V gene has CDR1 SGHTA and CDR2 FQGNSA. Here the CDR3 reads CASSLEYPGLGSYEQYF. CDR3 DNA sequence: TGTGCCAGCAGCTTAGAGTATCCCGGCCTCGGGTCCTACGAGCAGTACTTC.

This clone was observed a handful of times. V gene TRBV30 combines with J gene TRBJ2-1; 10 bases are a match to TRBD1. Germline CDR1 GTSNPN, CDR2 SVGIG (reference sequence). The CDR3 runs 12 residues. Trimming at V came to 5 bases and at J to 6 bases, leaving 1 base not matched to a gene. The chain's CDR3 is CAWWDRGNEQFF. The DNA of the CDR3 is TGTGCCTGGTGGGACAGGGGCAATGAGCAGTTCTTC.

The chain couples TRBV2 to TRBJ2-3; 7 bases agree with TRBD1. This CDR3 comprises 13 residues. With 1 base clipped from V and 6 bases from J, the junction kept 1 base outside the gene matches. The germline V gene encodes CDR1 SNHLY and CDR2 FYNNEI. The chain's CDR3 is CASSEEQGDTQYF. CDR3 DNA: TGTGCCAGCAGTGAAGAACAGGGGGATACGCAGTATTTT.

The chain employs TRBV19 and TRBJ2-7; TRBD2 agrees at 9 bases. This CDR3 is built from 14 residues. The V gene's germline CDR1 is LNHDA and CDR2 SQIVND (reference sequence). Trimming cost V 4 bases and J 5 bases; bases outside gene matches: 6. This chain's CDR3 is CASSKIAGVNEQYF. CDR3 in DNA: TGTGCCAGTAGTAAAATAGCGGGAGTCAACGAGCAGTACTTC.

The J gene is TRBJ2-7, the V gene TRBV29-1; TRBD2 aligns across 7 bases. J gave up 3 bases and V 4 bases, and 15 bases lay outside the gene matches. This CDR3 has 16 residues. From germline, CDR1 is SQVTM and CDR2 ANQGSEA. In DNA, the CDR3 is TGCAGCGTTGGGTGGCCCTCCCGGGGGGTCAGCTACGAGCAGTACTTC. Its translation: CSVGWPSRGVSYEQYF.

This chain joins TRBV30 and TRBJ1-1; D gene ambiguous. Germline-derived CDR1 and CDR2 are GTSNPN and SVGIG (reference sequence). The CDR3 has 12 amino acids. The CDR3 DNA reads as TGTGTCTCAAACCGGGGGAACACTGAAGCTTTCTTT. It translates to CVSNRGNTEAFF.

This chain uses TRBV7-2 with TRBJ1-1; no clear D gene. The CDR3 has 13 residues. Germline V gene lookup returns CDR1 SGHTA and CDR2 FQGNSA. With 5 bases removed from V and 1 base from J, the gap between germline ends came to 8 bases. The CDR3 loop is CASSQTRNTEAFF. The CDR3, as DNA: TGTGCCAGCAGCCAGACACGGAACACTGAAGCTTTCTTT.

The V and J genes are TRBV27 and TRBJ2-7, with D perhaps TRBD1 (6 bases). Germline V gives CDR1 MNHEY, CDR2 SMNVEV (reference sequence). V was clipped by 5 bases and J by 4 bases, with 15 bases between them. This CDR3 contains 14 residues. CDR3 in amino acids: CASSPNSQGYEQYF. CDR3 DNA: TGTGCCAGCAGTCCTAATTCACAGGGTTACGAGCAGTACTTC.

Turning to this clone: A much larger clone lies one base from this, so it may be a read error. Other DNA sequences within the sample encode an identical CDR3. V and J are TRBV30 and TRBJ1-1; D unclear. CDR1 is GTSNPN and CDR2 is SVGIG in the germline V gene (reference sequence). The ends were cut back, 1 base at V and 1 base at J, with 4 bases in the middle. The CDR3 contains 12 residues. CDR3 sequence (DNA): TGTGCCTGGAGTGGAGGGAACACTGAAGCTTTCTTT. It encodes CAWSGGNTEAFF.